Below, one T cell receptor (beta chain) is given with its context. Original data processing: Reference gene primer amplification gave nucleated cell count estimates. Generated by immunoSEQ multiplex PCR, the TCRdb table keeps only in-frame clones and is missing some. V and J calls and clone size are those listed in that table; D and trimming were worked out from the DNA. Among more than 150,000 clones listed, more than 70% were seen once. CDR1 and CDR2 (germline): MDHEN, SYDVKM. The V end was cut by 4 bases, the J end by 2 bases, with 12 bases between. This CDR3 has 14 residues. These data are taken from a study of blood T cell repertoires in COVID-19. As for the study in general: The United States, Italy and Spain supplied acute and convalescent COVID-19 samples. In each case, the material was cDNA or gDNA derived from T cells, B-cell-depleted T cells, or PBMCs.

The sequenced sample was peripheral blood. The receptor comes from a man aged 50 to 60 with active or convalescent COVID-19. J is TRBJ2-7 and V is TRBV28; weak D call: TRBD1 (5 bases). The CDR3 bases are TGTGCCAGCAGTTCGCTAACAGGAACCTACGAGCAGTACTTC. It specifies CASSSLTGTYEQYF.